A selection of T cell receptor beta chains follows, all from one sample in a study of T cell repertoires and Cas9 in healthy adults. Generated by immunoSEQ multiplex PCR, the TCRdb table keeps only in-frame clones and is missing some. The sample includes fewer than 25,000 clones, 75% to 95% seen only once; the top ten take about 1.6%. The sequenced sample consisted of CD4+ effector T cells (CD127+, CD25-, CD137-, CD154-) from PBMCs; culture status not recorded. These receptors were taken from a human donor in good health. Each CDR3 is given with its conserved first and last residue. The order of the fields is J gene, V gene, clone size, D gene, CDR3 protein, CDR3 DNA. D genes are given only for firm matches. Expanded clones are given a class, and other clones once, few, many or no size at all.

TRBJ2-7 TRBV6-1 - - CASRDVPFTDYEQYF TGTGCCAGCAGGGACGTTCCTTTTACAGATTACGAGCAGTACTTC
TRBJ1-1 TRBV18 - - CASSPRHAEAFF TGTGCCAGCTCACCACGACATGCTGAAGCTTTCTTT
TRBJ1-3 TRBV21-1 - - CASSKDRYGTVPFSSGNTIYF TGTGCCAGCAGCAAAGATCGGTACGGGACTGTCCCCTTTAGCTCTGGAAACACCATATATTTT
TRBJ1-5 TRBV6-5 - - CASSYDDNQPQHF TGTGCCAGCAGTTACGATGATAATCAGCCCCAGCATTTT
TRBJ2-3 TRBV6-1 - - CASSRPATDTQYF TGTGCCAGCAGCAGACCCGCCACAGATACGCAGTATTTT
TRBJ2-5 TRBV6-5 once - CASSYSPSRETQYF TGTGCCAGCAGTTACTCGCCTAGTCGGGAGACCCAGTACTTC
TRBJ1-2 TRBV6-6 few - CASSPDTWNYGYTF TGTGCCAGCAGCCCGGACACGTGGAACTATGGCTACACCTTC
TRBJ2-1 TRBV12-5 - - CASGVENEQFF TGTGCTAGTGGAGTGGAAAATGAGCAGTTCTTC
TRBJ1-1 TRBV7-8 - - CASSLAANGQPEAFF TGTGCCAGCAGCTTAGCGGCGAATGGACAGCCTGAAGCTTTCTTT
TRBJ2-1 TRBV11-3 - TRBD2 CASSPSGGREQFF TGTGCCAGCAGCCCGTCGGGAGGTAGGGAGCAGTTCTTC
TRBJ2-7 TRBV7-2 - - CASSLKGEQYF TGTGCCAGCAGCCTGAAGGGGGAGCAGTACTTC
TRBJ1-5 TRBV6-1 - - CASSLGFGNQPQHF TGTGCCAGCAGCCTCGGATTTGGCAATCAGCCCCAGCATTTT
TRBJ2-5 TRBV5-1 - TRBD2 CASSIGNSGVYETQYF TGCGCCAGCAGCATAGGGAATAGCGGGGTGTATGAGACCCAGTACTTC
TRBJ2-1 TRBV11-2 - - CASSPNRDSYNEQFF TGTGCCAGCAGCCCGAACAGGGACTCCTACAATGAGCAGTTCTTC
TRBJ2-2 TRBV5-4 - TRBD1 CASSQGTGDHGELFF TGTGCCAGCAGCCAAGGGACAGGGGATCACGGGGAGCTGTTTTTT
TRBJ1-5 TRBV5-1 - - CASSWTAYSNQPQHF TGCGCCAGCAGCTGGACAGCTTATAGCAATCAGCCCCAGCATTTT
TRBJ2-7 TRBV6-5 - - CASSEKGGEQYF TGTGCCAGCAGTGAAAAGGGCGGGGAGCAGTACTTC
TRBJ2-7 TRBV2 - - CASSEYQASYEQYF TGTGCCAGCAGTGAATATCAAGCCTCCTACGAGCAGTACTTC
TRBJ2-2 TRBV2 once - CASSLQGGTGELFF TGTGCCAGCAGTCTCCAGGGTGGCACCGGGGAGCTGTTTTTT
TRBJ1-2 TRBV6-5 - TRBD1 CASSHSTGNYGYTF TGTGCCAGCAGTCACTCGACAGGGAACTATGGCTACACCTTC
TRBJ2-7 TRBV15 - TRBD1 CATSRRQGAYEQYF TGTGCCACCAGCAGACGACAGGGGGCCTACGAGCAGTACTTC
TRBJ2-5 TRBV19 - TRBD2 CASSIPRRSGGAGETQYF TGTGCCAGTAGTATCCCCCGGAGGAGCGGGGGGGCCGGCGAGACCCAGTACTTC
TRBJ1-2 TRBV19 once - CATRGGLYGYTF TGTGCCACTCGAGGGGGGCTTTATGGCTACACCTTC
TRBJ2-3 TRBV19 - - CASSGYTDTQYF TGTGCCAGTAGCGGGTACACAGATACGCAGTATTTT
TRBJ1-2 TRBV5-1 once - CASSLEGSNYGYTF TGCGCCAGCAGCTTGGAGGGATCCAACTATGGCTACACCTTC
TRBJ1-3 TRBV9 - - CASSVAGSSGNTIYF TGTGCCAGCAGCGTAGCAGGCAGCTCTGGAAACACCATATATTTT
TRBJ2-6 TRBV6-5 - - CASSASSGANVLTF TGTGCCAGCAGTGCGAGCTCTGGGGCCAACGTCCTGACTTTC
TRBJ2-4 TRBV2 - - CAISRPGGKNIQYF TGTGCCATCAGCAGGCCCGGGGGCAAAAACATTCAGTACTTC
TRBJ1-2 TRBV7-9 - TRBD1 CASSLILTTGDYGYTF TGTGCCAGCAGCTTAATCCTTACGACAGGGGACTATGGCTACACCTTC
TRBJ2-6 TRBV6-4 - TRBD1 CASSEQGLGANVLTF TGTGCCAGCAGTGAACAGGGGCTTGGGGCCAACGTCCTGACTTTC
TRBJ2-5 TRBV4-2 - - CASSQGTGEEGETQYF TGTGCCAGCAGCCAAGGTACCGGGGAGGAGGGAGAGACCCAGTACTTC